The source of this TCR beta chain is a study of blood T cells in healthy people across ages (dated by TCRdb to the mid-2010s). Study-wide context: In model experiments, roughly one uniquely barcoded TCR beta cDNA molecule per two T cells was captured by template switching. Donors were grouped into four age groups: young (average roughly 15 years), middle-aged (around 39), aged (around 56) and long-lived (about 82). Using the same blood draw, the study looked at two additional independent replicas of 1 million unique cDNA reads for two donors, one aged 18 to 29 and the other aged 80 or older. To avoid experimental bias, donors of different ages were randomly spread across the sequencing lanes. To track age-related changes in TCR beta repertoire diversity, the study relied on deep sequencing normalized with unique cDNA molecular identifiers.

This clonotype appeared many times. The clone's antigen remains unknown. Base quality data are lacking; no much larger clone is found one base away. To prepare the library, 5' RACE was applied. The sequencer listed for this sample is Illumina HiSeq 2500. A second 7 to 11 cycle PCR used a sample-barcoded 5' primer and a J-beta primer mix. A template-switch 5' adaptor carrying 12 random nucleotides introduced a unique molecular identifier onto each TCR beta cDNA molecule. At least 3 million CDR3-containing paired-end reads were obtained from each sample. First-strand cDNA was synthesized from all RNA with the Mint cDNA synthesis kit, primed by a TRBC-specific oligonucleotide. Following uracil-DNA glycosylase treatment, all cDNA underwent a first 18-cycle PCR with the universal primers M1SS and BC2_uni_R. Per the authors' processing: For normalization, 1 million high-quality reads were randomly selected from each sample, with every read carrying a distinct molecular identifier. Instead of being binned into consensus sequences, reads that shared molecular identifiers were thrown out. CDR3 identification, clonotype clustering and error correction used MiTCR with a Q25 quality threshold and the strictest error-elimination algorithm. Lower-bound total TCR beta diversity was estimated with a nonparametric unseen species model using Euler transformation. In-frame beta chains were kept once TCRdb had trimmed the public reads at Q25 with fastp and called clones with MiXCR. Duplicate CDR3 protein sequences are folded into a single record with the most common DNA and genes. The V and J calls were determined by TCRdb, not by the authors. Present in this sample are some 790,000 distinct CDR3 sequences, about 30% of which were seen just once. The ten most abundant clones make up 17% of the sample.

The CDR3 has 14 amino acids, counting the end cysteine and phenylalanine. The sequence is cut down to CDR3 DNA, 42 bases in frame from base 1. Trimming takes 2 bases from V and 9 bases from J, and the germline ends sit 17 bases apart. From the germline V gene (reference sequence), CDR1 is DFQATT and CDR2 is SNEGSKA. Points the paper makes about the study in general: Because profiling used bulk unsorted PBMCs, naive and antigen-experienced compartments could not be compared conclusively. The long-lived group showed more naive CD4+ T cells, fewer expanded clones and increased TCR diversity than the aged group, suggesting age selection. The percentage of naive T cells measured by flow cytometry correlated strongly with observed TCR beta diversity. Observed TCR beta diversity per million T cells fell roughly linearly with age, and a significant reduction was already apparent by age around 44. Because the CMV infection status of the donors was unknown, age-related changes in expanded clonotypes may potentially have been confounded. Total diversity estimates from one million sequenced T cells were considered lower bounds and underestimates.

Donors were under 40 systemically healthy Caucasian individuals from Russia aged roughly 6 to 95 years. Ten milliliters of peripheral blood were drawn from each donor into EDTA-treated Vacutainer tubes. PBMCs were isolated by Ficoll-Paque density-gradient centrifugation, with at least 7 million obtained per sample. Trizol reagent was used to extract total RNA from the PBMCs, yielding at least 5 micrograms per sample. For every donor, an aliquot of PBMCs went through flow cytometry to measure the percentages of naive CD45RAhigh/CD27high T cells. The chain was built from TRBV20-1 and TRBJ2-1; the D region is possibly TRBD1 or TRBD2, each matching across 5 bases. The sample taken for sequencing was blood. The receptor's source is a woman over 75 in good health. The sequence in DNA is TGCAGTGCTAGATCCGGGAAGAAGGGGTTTGAGCAGTTCTTC. Translated, it gives CSARSGKKGFEQFF.